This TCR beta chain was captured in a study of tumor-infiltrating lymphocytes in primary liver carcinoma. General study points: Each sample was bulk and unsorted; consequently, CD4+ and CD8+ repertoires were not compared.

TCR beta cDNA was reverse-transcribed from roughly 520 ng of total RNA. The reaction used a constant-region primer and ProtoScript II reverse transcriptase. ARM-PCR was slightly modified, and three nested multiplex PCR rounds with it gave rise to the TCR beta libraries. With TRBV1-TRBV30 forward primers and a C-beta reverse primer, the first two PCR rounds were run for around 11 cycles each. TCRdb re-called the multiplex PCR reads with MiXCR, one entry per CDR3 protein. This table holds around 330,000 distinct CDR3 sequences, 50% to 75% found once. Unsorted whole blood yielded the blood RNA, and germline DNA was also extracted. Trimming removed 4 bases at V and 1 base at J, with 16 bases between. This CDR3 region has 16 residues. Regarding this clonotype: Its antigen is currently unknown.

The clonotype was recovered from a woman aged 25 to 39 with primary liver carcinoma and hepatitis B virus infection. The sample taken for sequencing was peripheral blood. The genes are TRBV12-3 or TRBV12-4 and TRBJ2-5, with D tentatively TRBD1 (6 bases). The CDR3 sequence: CASSSDRRLSQETQYF. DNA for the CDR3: TGTGCCAGCAGTTCCGACAGGCGGCTGTCCCAAGAGACCCAGTACTTC.